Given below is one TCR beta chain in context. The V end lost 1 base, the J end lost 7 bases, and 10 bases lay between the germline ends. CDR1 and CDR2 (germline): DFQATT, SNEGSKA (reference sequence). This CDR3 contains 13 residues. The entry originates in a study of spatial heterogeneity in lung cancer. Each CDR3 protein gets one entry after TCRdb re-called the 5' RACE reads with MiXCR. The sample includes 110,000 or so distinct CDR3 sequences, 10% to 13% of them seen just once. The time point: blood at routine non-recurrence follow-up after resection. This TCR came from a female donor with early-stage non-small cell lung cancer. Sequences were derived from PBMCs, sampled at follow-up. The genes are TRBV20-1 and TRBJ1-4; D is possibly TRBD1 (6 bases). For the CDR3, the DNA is TGCAGTGCTAGAGGCCCAGGGGCTGAAAAACTGTTTTTT. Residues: CSARGPGAEKLFF.